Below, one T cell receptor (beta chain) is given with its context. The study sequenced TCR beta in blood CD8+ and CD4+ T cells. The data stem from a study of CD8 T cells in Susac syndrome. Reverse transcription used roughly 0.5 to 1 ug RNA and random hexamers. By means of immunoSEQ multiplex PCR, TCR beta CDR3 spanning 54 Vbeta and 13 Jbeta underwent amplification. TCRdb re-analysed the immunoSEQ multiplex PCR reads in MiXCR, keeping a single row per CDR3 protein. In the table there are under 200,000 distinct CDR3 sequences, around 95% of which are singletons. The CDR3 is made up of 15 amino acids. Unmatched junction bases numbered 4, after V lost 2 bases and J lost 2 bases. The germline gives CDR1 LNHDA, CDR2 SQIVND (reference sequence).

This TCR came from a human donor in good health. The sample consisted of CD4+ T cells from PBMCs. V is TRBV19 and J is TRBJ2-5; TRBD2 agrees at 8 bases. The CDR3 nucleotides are TGTGCCAGTAGTATAAGTAGCGGGGCTCAAGAGACCCAGTACTTC. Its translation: CASSISSGAQETQYF.